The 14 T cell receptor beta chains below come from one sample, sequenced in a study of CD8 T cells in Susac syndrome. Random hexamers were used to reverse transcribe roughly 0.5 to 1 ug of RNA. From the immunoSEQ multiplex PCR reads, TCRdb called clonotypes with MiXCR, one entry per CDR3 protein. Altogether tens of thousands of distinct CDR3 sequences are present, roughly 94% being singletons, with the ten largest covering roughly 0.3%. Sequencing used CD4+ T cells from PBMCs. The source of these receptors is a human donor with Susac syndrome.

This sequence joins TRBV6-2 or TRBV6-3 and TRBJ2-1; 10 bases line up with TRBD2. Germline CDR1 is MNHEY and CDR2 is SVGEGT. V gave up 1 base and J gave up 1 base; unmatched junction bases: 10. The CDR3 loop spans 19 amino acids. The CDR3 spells CASSYFYSSGGSSYNEQFF. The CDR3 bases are TGTGCCAGCAGTTACTTTTACTCTAGCGGGGGATCTTCCTACAATGAGCAGTTCTTC.

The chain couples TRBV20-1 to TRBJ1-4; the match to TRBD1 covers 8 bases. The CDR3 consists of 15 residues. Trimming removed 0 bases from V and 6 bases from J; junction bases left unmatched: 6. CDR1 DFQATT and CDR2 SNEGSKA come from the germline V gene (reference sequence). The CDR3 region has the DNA TGCAGTGCTAGAGACCAGGGGGCGGGAGATGAAAAACTGTTTTTT. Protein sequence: CSARDQGAGDEKLFF.

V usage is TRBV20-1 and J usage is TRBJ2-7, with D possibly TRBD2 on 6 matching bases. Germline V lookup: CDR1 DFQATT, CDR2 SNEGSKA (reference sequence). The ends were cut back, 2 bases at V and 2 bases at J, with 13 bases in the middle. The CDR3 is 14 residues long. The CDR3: CSARTGEWAYEQYF. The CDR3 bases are TGCAGTGCTAGAACGGGAGAGTGGGCCTACGAGCAGTACTTC.

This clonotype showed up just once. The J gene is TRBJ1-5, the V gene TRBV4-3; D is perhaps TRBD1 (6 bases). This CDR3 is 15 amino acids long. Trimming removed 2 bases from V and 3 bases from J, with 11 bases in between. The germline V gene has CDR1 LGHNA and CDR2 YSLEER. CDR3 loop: CASSQWQGTNQPQHF. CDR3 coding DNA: TGCGCCAGCAGCCAATGGCAGGGGACCAATCAGCCCCAGCATTTT.

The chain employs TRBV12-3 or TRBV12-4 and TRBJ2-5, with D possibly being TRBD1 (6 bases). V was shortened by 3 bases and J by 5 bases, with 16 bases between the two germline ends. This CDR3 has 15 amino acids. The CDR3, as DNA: TGTGCCAGCAGTTTTTACACAGGGAACGTGGAGACCCAGTACTTC. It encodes CASSFYTGNVETQYF.

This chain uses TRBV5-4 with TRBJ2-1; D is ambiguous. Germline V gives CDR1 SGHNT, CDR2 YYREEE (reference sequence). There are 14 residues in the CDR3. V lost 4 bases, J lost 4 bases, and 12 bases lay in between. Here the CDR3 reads CASSQTTFYNEQFF. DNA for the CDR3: TGTGCCAGCAGCCAGACGACATTTTACAATGAGCAGTTCTTC.

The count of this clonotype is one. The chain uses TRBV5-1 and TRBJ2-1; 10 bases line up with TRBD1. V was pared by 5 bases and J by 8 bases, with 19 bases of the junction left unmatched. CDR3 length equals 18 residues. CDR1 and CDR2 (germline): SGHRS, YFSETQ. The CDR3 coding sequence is TGCGCCAGCAGTCATCCCATAAACCGGGACAGGGGCCATCATGAGCAGTTCTTC. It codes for CASSHPINRDRGHHEQFF.

In nucleotides, the CDR3 is TGTGCCAGCAGCGCCCTCGGGACCCAGTACTTC. It codes for CASSALGTQYF. The chain employs TRBV7-2 and TRBJ2-5; the D is unclear. The germline gives CDR1 SGHTA, CDR2 FQGNSA. The CDR3 runs to 11 residues. V was pared by 5 bases and J by 7 bases, with 8 bases between. The full variable domain, with the rest looked up from reference TRBV7-2 and TRBJ2-5, is GAGVSQSPSNKVTEKGKDVELRCDPISGHTALYWYRQSLGQGLEFLIYFQGNSAPDKSGLPSDRFSAERTGGSVSTLTIQRTQQEDSAVYLCASSALGTQYFGPGTRLLVL.

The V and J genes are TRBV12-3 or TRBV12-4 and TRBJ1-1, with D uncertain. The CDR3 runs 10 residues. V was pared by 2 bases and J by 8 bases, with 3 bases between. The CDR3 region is CASSLSEAFF. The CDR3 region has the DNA TGTGCCAGCAGTTTATCAGAAGCTTTCTTT.

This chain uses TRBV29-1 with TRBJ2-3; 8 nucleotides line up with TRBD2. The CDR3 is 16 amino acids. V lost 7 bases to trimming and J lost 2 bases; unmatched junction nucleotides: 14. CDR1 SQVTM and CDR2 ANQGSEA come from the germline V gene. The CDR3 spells CSGVWTSLFSTDTQYF. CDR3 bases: TGCAGCGGGGTGTGGACTAGCCTCTTCTCCACAGATACGCAGTATTTT.

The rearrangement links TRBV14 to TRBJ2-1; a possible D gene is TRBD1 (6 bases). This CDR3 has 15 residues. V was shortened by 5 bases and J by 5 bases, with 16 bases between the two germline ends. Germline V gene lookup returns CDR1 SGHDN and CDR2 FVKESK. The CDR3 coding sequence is TGTGCCAGCAGCAATACAGGGTTTGAAGACAATGAGCAGTTCTTC. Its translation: CASSNTGFEDNEQFF. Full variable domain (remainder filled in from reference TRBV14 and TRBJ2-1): EAGVTQFPSHSVIEKGQTVTLRCDPISGHDNLYWYRRVMGKEIKFLLHFVKESKQDESGMPNNRFLAERTGGTYSTLKVQPAELEDSGVYFCASSNTGFEDNEQFFGPGTRLTVL.

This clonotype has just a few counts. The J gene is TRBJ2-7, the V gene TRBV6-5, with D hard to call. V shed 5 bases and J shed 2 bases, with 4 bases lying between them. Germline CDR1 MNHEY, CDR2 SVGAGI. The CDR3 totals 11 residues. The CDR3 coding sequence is TGTGCCAGCAGTCTCCCCTACGAGCAGTACTTC. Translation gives CASSLPYEQYF.

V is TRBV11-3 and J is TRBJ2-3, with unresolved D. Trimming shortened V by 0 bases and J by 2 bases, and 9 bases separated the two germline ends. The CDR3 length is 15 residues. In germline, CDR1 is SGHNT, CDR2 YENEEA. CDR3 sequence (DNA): TGTGCCAGCAGCTTAGATGGTCAGACCACAGATACGCAGTATTTT. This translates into CASSLDGQTTDTQYF.

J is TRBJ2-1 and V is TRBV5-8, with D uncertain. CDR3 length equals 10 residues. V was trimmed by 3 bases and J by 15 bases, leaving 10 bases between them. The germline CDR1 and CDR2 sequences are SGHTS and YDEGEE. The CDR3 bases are TGTGCCAGCAGCTGGCTAGGTCCGTTCTTC. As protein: CASSWLGPFF.